Each of the 21 T cell receptor beta chains below was sequenced from the same sample in a study of blood T cell repertoires in COVID-19 (dated by TCRdb to about 2020). The protocol used for the library was the immunoSEQ multiplex PCR assay. Held by TCRdb, this immuneACCESS table contains in-frame sequences only and omits some clones. Under half of the omission traces to an unresolved V gene where checked; the cause of the rest is unknown. The sample table holds roughly 360,000 clones, of which around 87% were seen once. Approximately 1.2% of the sample is taken by the ten largest. The sequenced material came from PBMCs or T cells enriched from blood (not recorded which). These receptor sequences come from a man aged 30 to 45 who had recovered from COVID-19.

This chain links TRBV6-2 or TRBV6-3 with TRBJ1-1; tentatively, D is TRBD1 (6 bases). Germline CDR1 and CDR2: MNHEY and SVGEGT. This CDR3 region has 15 residues. Between the trimmed V and J ends, which lost 6 bases and 4 bases, there was a span of 18 bases. The CDR3 bases are TGTGCCAGCAGCCGAACACAGGGATGGGGCACTGAAGCTTTCTTT. Translated, it gives CASSRTQGWGTEAFF.

The chain recombines TRBV9 with TRBJ2-1; D is perhaps TRBD1 (5 bases). V gave up 0 bases and J gave up 5 bases, with 9 bases separating them. CDR3 length: 14 residues. From germline, CDR1 is SGDLS and CDR2 YYNGEE. The CDR3 loop is CASSVAGAHNEQFF. The CDR3 DNA reads TGTGCCAGCAGCGTAGCTGGGGCCCACAATGAGCAGTTCTTC.

The chain links TRBV5-1 to TRBJ2-2; 8 bases are shared with TRBD1. With 4 bases clipped from V and 3 bases from J, the junction kept 5 bases outside the gene matches. The CDR3 length is 15 residues. The germline CDR1 and CDR2 sequences are SGHRS and YFSETQ. CDR3: CASSPDRGDTGELFF. CDR3 nucleotides: TGCGCCAGCAGCCCCGACAGGGGCGACACCGGGGAGCTGTTTTTT.

The chain links TRBV5-6 to TRBJ2-7; no definite D call. Germline values: CDR1 SGHDT, CDR2 YYEEEE. Trimming removed 2 bases from V and 3 bases from J, with 15 bases in between. The CDR3 consists of 15 residues. The CDR3 bases are TGTGCCAGCAGCTTCTACGAGCGCCTAAACTACGAGCAGTACTTC. Translating gives CASSFYERLNYEQYF.

V gene TRBV4-3 combines with J gene TRBJ2-2; 10 positions match TRBD2. The CDR3 runs to 17 residues. CDR1 and CDR2 (germline): LGHNA, YSLEER. The V gene end was trimmed by 3 bases and the J gene end by 5 bases; junction bases not matched to a gene: 9. CDR3: CASSQGLSGGRTGELFF. The DNA of the CDR3 is TGCGCCAGCAGCCAGGGCCTTAGCGGGGGGCGGACCGGGGAGCTGTTTTTT.

This chain connects TRBV6-5 to TRBJ1-2; TRBD1 agrees at 7 bases. Trimming cost V 7 bases and J 2 bases; bases outside gene matches: 10. This CDR3 is built from 15 residues. Per germline, CDR1 MNHEY and CDR2 SVGAGI. This CDR3 reads CASTRGGTANYGYTF. CDR3 in DNA: TGTGCCAGCACCCGAGGAGGGACAGCAAACTATGGCTACACCTTC.

This clone was seen just once. This chain uses TRBV6-6 with TRBJ1-2, with 7 bases that match TRBD1. The germline gives CDR1 MNHNY, CDR2 SVGAGI (reference sequence). The junction had 17 bases not matched to a gene; V was cut back by 5 bases and J by 14 bases. There are 14 residues in the CDR3. For the CDR3, the DNA is TGTGCCAGCAGTCCACCTGGACAGGCACGGGGGTCGACCTTC. Amino acids: CASSPPGQARGSTF.

The rearrangement uses TRBV27 and TRBJ2-5, with 13 bases lining up with TRBD2. This CDR3 is built from 15 residues. Germline trimming cut 4 bases from V and 4 bases from J; bases unmatched to any gene: 3. Germline V gene sequence: CDR1 MNHEY, CDR2 SMNVEV (reference sequence). The DNA of the CDR3 is TGTGCCAGCAGTTCGACTAGCGGGGGGATAGAGACCCAGTACTTC. Protein: CASSSTSGGIETQYF.

The chain couples TRBV6-1 to TRBJ1-2; D unclear. CDR3 size: 13 residues. Germline CDR1 reads MNHNS; CDR2 reads SASEGT. Trimming stripped 0 bases from V and 8 bases from J, with 10 bases between. The CDR3 is CASSEASVEGYTF. CDR3 sequence (DNA): TGTGCCAGCAGTGAAGCGTCAGTGGAGGGCTACACCTTC.

V and J are TRBV6-4 and TRBJ2-3, with D tentatively TRBD2 (6 bases). This CDR3 comprises 15 residues. Trimming took off 5 bases at V and 0 bases at J, with 12 bases between the two ends. CDR1 is MRHNA and CDR2 is SNTAGT in the germline V gene. In DNA, the CDR3 is TGTGCCAGCAGTCCCCTCGCGGGGAGCACAGATACGCAGTATTTT. Translated, it gives CASSPLAGSTDTQYF.

This chain connects TRBV11-3 to TRBJ2-1, with 10 bases lining up with TRBD2. CDR1 and CDR2 from the germline V gene are SGHNT and YENEEA. Germline trimming cut 2 bases from V and 2 bases from J; bases unmatched to any gene: 0. The CDR3 totals 15 residues. CDR3: CASSLSGGAYNEQFF. The CDR3 DNA reads TGTGCCAGCAGCTTAAGCGGGGGGGCCTACAATGAGCAGTTCTTC.

The gene calls are TRBV7-2 and TRBJ1-5; 7 bases align to TRBD1. The trim removed 1 base at V and 5 bases at J, leaving 2 bases unmatched. The CDR3 totals 14 residues. Germline loops: CDR1 SGHTA, CDR2 FQGNSA. As DNA, the CDR3 is TGTGCCAGCAGCTTAGGCAGGGGGGATCAGCCCCAGCATTTT. It encodes CASSLGRGDQPQHF.

The chain employs TRBV7-2 and TRBJ1-2, with a weak D call TRBD1 (5 bases). CDR1 and CDR2 from the germline V gene are SGHTA and FQGNSA. V was trimmed by 3 bases and J by 4 bases, leaving 9 bases between them. CDR3 size: 13 residues. The CDR3 loop is CASSLRGLYGYTF. In DNA form, the CDR3 reads TGTGCCAGCAGCTTGAGGGGACTCTATGGCTACACCTTC.

CDR3 nucleotides: TGCGCCAGCAGTAGAGAGGGCAATCAGCCCCAGCATTTT. Protein product: CASSREGNQPQHF. The chain couples TRBV10-1 to TRBJ1-5; no definite D call. The V gene lost 5 bases and the J gene lost 2 bases, with 7 bases spanning the gap. CDR1 and CDR2 from the germline V gene are WNHNN and SYGVQD (reference sequence). The CDR3 covers 13 residues.

This CDR3 reads CASSPDGNQPQHF. In DNA, the CDR3 is TGTGCCAGCTCACCCGACGGGAATCAGCCCCAGCATTTT. The chain combines TRBV18 with TRBJ1-5; D call uncertain. CDR3 length: 13 amino acids. CDR1 is KGHSH and CDR2 is LQKENI in the germline V gene. The V end was cut by 3 bases, the J end by 4 bases, with 7 bases between.

This clone was observed a few times. This rearrangement joins TRBV9 to TRBJ1-3, with D unclear. The CDR3 totals 15 residues. In germline, CDR1 is SGDLS, CDR2 YYNGEE. The V end was cut by 0 bases, the J end by 5 bases, with 12 bases between. CDR3 nucleotide sequence: TGTGCCAGCAGCGTAGCTGCGGGCCCGAGAAACACCATATATTTT. This codes for CASSVAAGPRNTIYF.

The V call is TRBV23-1, the J call TRBJ2-3; D is perhaps TRBD2 (5 bases). TRBV23-1 is an open reading frame whose function is uncertain. The CDR3 sequence is 14 residues long. CDR3 bases: TGCGGACCGGGATACGGCTCCCTTCGAGATACGCAGTATTTT. As protein: CGPGYGSLRDTQYF.

The chain carries TRBV6-5 and TRBJ2-5; a weak D match, TRBD2 (5 bases). CDR3 length: 15 amino acids. V was shortened by 5 bases and J by 1 base, with 14 bases between the two germline ends. CDR1 and CDR2 (germline): MNHEY, SVGAGI. CDR3 sequence reads: CASSQYIRGQETQYF. CDR3 in DNA: TGTGCCAGCAGTCAATATATCCGGGGCCAAGAGACCCAGTACTTC.

This chain connects TRBV11-2 to TRBJ1-2; no firm D call. V dropped 1 base and J dropped 2 bases, with 11 bases sitting between them. Germline CDR1 and CDR2: SGHAT and FQNNGV. The CDR3 is 15 residues long. The CDR3 nucleotides are TGTGCCAGCAGCTTAGGCAACAGTGGAAACTATGGCTACACCTTC. Translating it yields CASSLGNSGNYGYTF.

The CDR3 DNA is TGTGCCAGCAGCTCTAAAGGGGACAGGATAAACACTGAAGCTTTCTTT. This encodes CASSSKGDRINTEAFF. The rearrangement links TRBV7-2 to TRBJ1-1, with 8 bases fitting TRBD1. V shed 4 bases and J 2 bases; nucleotides not matched to a gene: 9. CDR1 is SGHTA, CDR2 FQGNSA, per germline. This CDR3 contains 16 residues.

The rearrangement links TRBV25-1 to TRBJ1-2, with D maybe TRBD1 (5 bases). Germline CDR1 reads MGHDK; CDR2 reads SYGVNS. Deletions cut 2 bases from V and 8 bases from J, with 12 bases between. The CDR3 extends over 13 amino acids. The CDR3, as DNA: TGTGCCAGCAGTGAAGTGGCCGGGGGGGGCTACACCTTC. Protein: CASSEVAGGGYTF.